These 11 T cell receptor beta chains share one sample of origin, sequenced in a study of tumor and adjacent non-tumor tissue in lung cancer. This sample's RNA came from whole unsorted tissue. The normal lung tissue was taken more than 3 cm from the tumor edge. The library came from three nested PCR rounds adapted from ARM-PCR protocols. TCRdb re-analysed the multiplex PCR reads in MiXCR, keeping a single row per CDR3 protein. The data contain 100,000 or so distinct CDR3 sequences, more than 55% of them singletons. Sequenced sample: distant non-tumor lung tissue. Receptors were obtained from a man younger than 45 with non-small cell lung cancer.

This clonotype was recorded at least ten times. The chain recombines TRBV4-2 with TRBJ2-7; no firm D call. This CDR3 has 15 amino acids. Germline assignment: CDR1 LGHNA and CDR2 YNFKEQ. V was clipped by 0 bases and J by 0 bases, with 9 bases between them. Here the CDR3 reads CASSQDLTDSYEQYF. For the CDR3, the DNA is TGTGCCAGCAGCCAAGATCTAACCGACTCCTACGAGCAGTACTTC.

Regarding this clonotype: At one end, the junction sequence differs from germline, possibly due to a read error. This chain links TRBV7-8 with TRBJ1-2; the match to TRBD1 covers 7 bases. Germline CDR1 SGHVS, CDR2 FQNEAQ. This CDR3 is built from 14 residues. The CDR3 DNA reads TGTGCCAGCAGTCCAGGGGGGGACAACTATGGCTACAACTTC. It encodes CASSPGGDNYGYNF.

This clonotype was detected ten times or more. This chain links TRBV12-3 or TRBV12-4 with TRBJ2-7; D is possibly TRBD1 or TRBD2 (6 bases each). The CDR3 spans 11 residues. Between the trimmed V and J ends, which lost 4 bases and 9 bases, there was a span of 10 bases. CDR3 in DNA: TGTGCCAGCAGTTCCAGGGGAGGGCAGTACTTC. Its protein product is CASSSRGGQYF.

This clonotype was seen ten or more times. Here the CDR3 reads CASSFRTGELFF. Here the CDR3 DNA reads TGTGCCAGCAGCTTTCGGACCGGGGAGCTGTTTTTT. This chain joins TRBV5-6 and TRBJ2-2, with D unclear. The CDR3 length is 12 residues. Germline CDR1 and CDR2: SGHDT and YYEEEE. V lost 2 bases and J 5 bases, leaving 4 bases between the germline ends.

The chain recombines TRBV11-1 with TRBJ2-7; 7 nucleotides align to TRBD1. V was pared by 1 base and J by 5 bases, with 8 bases of the junction left unmatched. This CDR3 comprises 15 residues. The V gene's germline CDR1 is SGHAT and CDR2 FQDESV (reference sequence). The CDR3 sequence is CASSLELQGSHEQYF. CDR3 DNA sequence: TGTGCCAGCAGCTTAGAGCTACAGGGGTCCCACGAGCAGTACTTC.

This clonotype was seen ten or more times. The CDR3: CASILAGKYNEQFF. The CDR3 DNA follows: TGTGCCAGCATCCTAGCGGGGAAATACAATGAGCAGTTCTTC. This sequence joins TRBV12-3 or TRBV12-4 and TRBJ2-1, with 9 bases aligning to TRBD2. The J segment lost 4 bases and the V segment lost 7 bases, leaving 5 bases of the junction unmatched. The CDR3 runs to 14 residues.

As regards this clonotype: The junction and the germline gene differ at one end; a read error may be behind it. The genes are TRBV12-3 or TRBV12-4 and TRBJ1-5, with D uncertain. The CDR3 contains 13 residues. The CDR3 sequence is CASSIAPSPPQHF. DNA of the CDR3: TGTGCCAGCAGTATTGCTCCCAGCCCGCCCCAACATTTT.

As concerns this clonotype: Germline is not matched at one junction end, which may reflect a read error. V usage is TRBV6-6 and J usage is TRBJ2-7; TRBD2 aligns across 8 bases. Germline assignment: CDR1 MNHNY and CDR2 SVGAGI (reference sequence). The CDR3 runs to 15 residues. The CDR3 sequence: CTSIPGLGGKYEQYF. DNA of the CDR3: TGTACCAGCATCCCGGGACTAGGGGGGAAGTATGAGCAGTACTTC.

This clonotype was counted many times. This rearrangement joins TRBV20-1 to TRBJ1-6; no clear D. This CDR3 region has 13 residues. The germline V and J ends were trimmed by 3 bases and 8 bases, with 11 bases remaining between them. CDR1 is DFQATT and CDR2 is SNEGSKA in the germline V gene (reference sequence). CDR3 sequence (DNA): TGCAGTGCTAGGCCAAGTATAGATTCACCCCTCCACTTT. Protein product: CSARPSIDSPLHF.

Comments on this clonotype: A read error may account for a junction end that differs from germline. The gene calls are TRBV20-1 and TRBJ2-3; D remains ambiguous. The CDR3 has 14 residues. Germline loops: CDR1 DFQATT, CDR2 SNEGSKA (reference sequence). The CDR3 region is CSAPLSHSGDTQYF. The CDR3 nucleotides are TGCAGTGCCCCGCTAAGTCACTCTGGTGATACACAGTATTTT.

In regard to this clonotype: The missing conserved phenylalanine or tryptophan at the end of this CDR3 makes a read error likely. This chain uses TRBV11-2 with TRBJ1-6; no clear D. CDR3 length equals 14 residues. V was pared by 8 bases and J by 8 bases, with 16 bases between. Germline CDR1 SGHAT, CDR2 FQNNGV. CDR3 nucleotide sequence: TGTGCCAGCTGCCCCCGACAATGGGATTCACCCCTCCACTCT. Translated, it gives CASCPRQWDSPLHS.